This T cell receptor (beta chain) originates from a study of identical twins. TCRdb redid the calling of the 5' RACE reads with MiXCR, one entry per CDR3 protein. The repertoire consists of some 1,700,000 distinct CDR3 sequences, with about 32% occurring once and the leading ten covering 0.25% to 0.3%. The CDR3 has 16 residues. The V gene's germline CDR1 is DFQATT and CDR2 SNEGSKA (reference sequence). Trimming cost V 3 bases and J 0 bases, with 17 bases left between them. V usage is TRBV20-1 and J usage is TRBJ1-1; unclear D gene. The clonotype comes from a newborn girl in good health. Input material: cord blood. Here the CDR3 reads CSARDPTRGLNTEAFF. The CDR3 DNA follows: TGCAGTGCTAGGGACCCCACGCGCGGATTGAACACTGAAGCTTTCTTT.